This TCR beta chain was found in a study of identical twins. Study results and limitations: The study found excess low generation probability among twin-shared out-of-frame alpha sequences. The authors drew conclusions from cross-sectional statistical analysis rather than following the same donors. Abundant beta clonotypes from cord blood had fewer insertions, unlike memory repertoires, which showed none.

TCRdb used MiXCR to reprocess the 5' RACE reads, holding one entry per CDR3 protein. The table shows some 660,000 distinct CDR3 sequences, with 8.6% occurring only once. Comment on this clonotype: Antigen: not known.

With V trimmed by 2 bases and J by 3 bases, 8 bases remained unmatched. This CDR3 is 15 amino acids long. Germline V gene sequence: CDR1 SGHRS, CDR2 YFSETQ. These data also featured in a second study, about yellow fever vaccine responses in identical twins.

The sequence came from a woman between 18 and 30 years old in good health. The chain is built from TRBV5-1 and TRBJ2-7; TRBD1 matches at 7 bases. Sequencing was done on a sample of PBMCs. CDR3 protein: CASSLTPTGSYEQYF. In DNA form, the CDR3 reads TGCGCCAGCAGCTTAACACCGACAGGGAGCTACGAGCAGTACTTC.